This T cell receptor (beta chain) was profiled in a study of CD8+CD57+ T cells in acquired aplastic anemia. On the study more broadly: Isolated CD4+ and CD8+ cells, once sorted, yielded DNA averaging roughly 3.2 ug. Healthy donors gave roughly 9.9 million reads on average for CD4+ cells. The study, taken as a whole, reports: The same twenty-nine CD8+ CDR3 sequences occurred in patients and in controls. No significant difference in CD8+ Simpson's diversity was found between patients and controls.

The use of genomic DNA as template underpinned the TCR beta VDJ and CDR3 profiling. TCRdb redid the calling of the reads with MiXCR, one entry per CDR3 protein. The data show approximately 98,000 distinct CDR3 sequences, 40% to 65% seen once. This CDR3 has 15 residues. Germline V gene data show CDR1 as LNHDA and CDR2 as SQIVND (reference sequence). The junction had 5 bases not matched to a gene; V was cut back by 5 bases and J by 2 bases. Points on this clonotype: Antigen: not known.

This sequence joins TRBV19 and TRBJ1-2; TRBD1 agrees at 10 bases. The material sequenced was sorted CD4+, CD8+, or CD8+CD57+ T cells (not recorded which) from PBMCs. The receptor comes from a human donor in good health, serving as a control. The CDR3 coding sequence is TGTGCCAGTAGTGTCGGGACAGGGGACAACTATGGCTACACCTTC. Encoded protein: CASSVGTGDNYGYTF.